This is a list of T cell receptor beta chains from one sample in a study of T cells in localized non-small cell lung cancer. Sequencing was performed with immunoSEQ multiplex PCR; in TCRdb, only in-frame clones are kept and a portion is missing. Of around 29,000 clones listed, approximately 90% are singletons. The sequenced sample was peripheral blood, obtained before any cancer treatment. Receptor source: a female donor over 55 with stage III squamous cell lung carcinoma. Each CDR3 is given with its conserved first and last residue. A D gene is named only where the DNA matches it firmly. Size tells how often a clone was seen (once, few, many) or the class of an expanded clone, and some rows leave it out.

j_call v_call d_call clone_size cdr3_nt cdr3_aa
TRBJ2-2 TRBV19 TRBD1 . TGTGCCAGTAGTCCCTGGACAGGGACATACACCGGGGAGCTGTTTTTT CASSPWTGTYTGELFF
TRBJ2-7 TRBV28 TRBD1 . TGTGCCAGCAGGGGGGACAGGGTCTCCCACGAGCAGTACTTC CASRGDRVSHEQYF
TRBJ1-2 TRBV20-1 . . TGCAGCCCAACAGGGTCCTATGGCTACACCTTC CSPTGSYGYTF
TRBJ1-2 TRBV6-5 . . TGTGCCAGCAGTTACTCGATTGGCTATGGCTACACCTTC CASSYSIGYGYTF
TRBJ1-1 TRBV19 TRBD1 . TGTGCCAGTAGTACCCCACTGGGGACAGGTAGGGAAACTGAAGCTTTCTTT CASSTPLGTGRETEAFF
TRBJ1-2 TRBV18 . . TGTGCCAGCTCCCCCCGACAAGATGGCTACACCTTC CASSPRQDGYTF
TRBJ2-7 TRBV28 . once TGTGCCAGCGGGTGGACACAGGGATCCGAGCAGTACTTC CASGWTQGSEQYF
TRBJ2-5 TRBV7-9 . . TGTGCCAGCAGCCTGACTCAAGAGACCCAGTACTTC CASSLTQETQYF
TRBJ2-3 TRBV19 TRBD1 . TGTGCCAGTAGCGACAGGGGTGGGACAGATACGCAGTATTTT CASSDRGGTDTQYF
TRBJ2-1 TRBV19 . . TGTGCCAGTAGTATCGAAGGTACCAGCTCCTACAATGAGCAGTTCTTC CASSIEGTSSYNEQFF
TRBJ2-2 TRBV23-1 . once TGCGCCAGCAGTCAATCGAATGGCACCGGGGAGCTGTTTTTT CASSQSNGTGELFF
TRBJ1-2 TRBV11-2 . once TGTGCCAGCAGCCCTACCCCCAGGGCGGACTATGGCTACACCTTC CASSPTPRADYGYTF
TRBJ1-5 TRBV28 . . TGTGCCAGCAGCCCCCCAAATCAGCCCCAGCATTTT CASSPPNQPQHF
TRBJ1-5 TRBV5-1 . . TGCGCCAGCAGCCCTACGATGGGGGCCGATCAGCCCCAGCATTTT CASSPTMGADQPQHF
TRBJ1-1 TRBV14 . . TGTGCCAGCAGCCGAGGAGGGGAGGGCACTGAAGCTTTCTTT CASSRGGEGTEAFF
TRBJ1-4 TRBV28 . . TGTGCCAGCTCTGAGGGTACCTATAATGAAAAACTGTTTTTT CASSEGTYNEKLFF
TRBJ1-2 TRBV19 . . TGTGCCAGTAGTATCGGCGGGCAGCGGGGCTACACCTTC CASSIGGQRGYTF
TRBJ2-7 TRBV11-2 . . TGTGCCAGCAGCTTAGCAGGGGCCTACGAGCAGTACTTC CASSLAGAYEQYF
TRBJ2-5 TRBV7-9 . . TGTGCCAGCAGCCGTGGAGGGGGAGAGACCCAGTACTTC CASSRGGGETQYF
TRBJ2-5 TRBV28 TRBD2 . TGTGCCAGCAGGCATACTAGCGGGGGGGTCCAAGAGACCCAGTACTTC CASRHTSGGVQETQYF
TRBJ1-2 TRBV6-5 . . TGTGCCAGCACCCAAGGATTCAACGCAAACTATGGCTACACCTTC CASTQGFNANYGYTF
TRBJ1-5 TRBV2 TRBD1 . TGTGCCAGCCTGAAAGGGACAGCAGATCAGCCCCAGCATTTT CASLKGTADQPQHF
TRBJ2-3 TRBV7-3 TRBD2 . TGTGCCAGCAGTATAGCGGGAGCTACAGATACGCAGTATTTT CASSIAGATDTQYF
TRBJ2-2 TRBV9 TRBD2 . TGTGCCAGCAGCGGGGGAGCGGGAGGGGTATCCCGGGAGCTGTTTTTT CASSGGAGGVSRELFF
TRBJ2-7 TRBV28 . . TGTGCCAGCAGTTCCCCTGGCAGGTCCTACGAGCAGTACTTC CASSSPGRSYEQYF
TRBJ1-6 TRBV19 TRBD1 . TGTGCCAGTCAAGCCGGGACAGCCCTTTATAATTCACCCCTCCACTTT CASQAGTALYNSPLHF
TRBJ2-7 TRBV5-1 TRBD1 . TGCGCCAGCAGCTCGACAGGGGAGGAGCACGAGCAGTACTTC CASSSTGEEHEQYF
TRBJ1-5 TRBV5-8 TRBD1 . TGTGCCAGCAGGCCTAGGACAGGGGATCAGCCCCAGCATTTT CASRPRTGDQPQHF
TRBJ1-2 TRBV7-9 TRBD1 . TGTGCCAGCAGCCTGGGACAGGGGGCGGTAGGCTACACCTTC CASSLGQGAVGYTF
TRBJ1-2 TRBV5-1 . . TGCGCCAGCAGCGCGAGCGGCGGAATGAGTGGCTACACCTTC CASSASGGMSGYTF
TRBJ2-7 TRBV7-8 TRBD2 . TGTGCCAGCATTGGGAGGGAAGAGCAGTACTTC CASIGREEQYF
TRBJ1-4 TRBV28 . . TGTGCCAGCAGTTTAAGCGCCCCAAATGAAAAACTGTTTTTT CASSLSAPNEKLFF
TRBJ1-4 TRBV4-3 TRBD1 . TGCGCCAGCTCCCGGGACAGGGGAGGAGAAAAACTGTTTTTT CASSRDRGGEKLFF
TRBJ1-1 TRBV5-6 . . TGTGCCAGCAGCTCACCGACACCTAACACTGAAGCTTTCTTT CASSSPTPNTEAFF
TRBJ2-2 TRBV18 . . TGTGCCAGCTCACCACCCTCCCGGGAGCTGTTTTTT CASSPPSRELFF
TRBJ1-1 TRBV27 . . TGTGCCAGCAGAGTTCAGGGGATGCGGACTGAAGCTTTCTTT CASRVQGMRTEAFF
TRBJ2-2 TRBV5-4 . . TGTGCCAGCAGCTTGCTGGCCGGTAACACCGGGGAGCTGTTTTTT CASSLLAGNTGELFF
TRBJ2-3 TRBV5-1 TRBD2 once TGCGCCAGCAGCTTGGGGGGCGGGAGCTCAGATACGCAGTATTTT CASSLGGGSSDTQYF
TRBJ1-1 TRBV28 . few TGTGCCAGCAGCCTCTCCGGGACTTTCGAAGCTTTCTTT CASSLSGTFEAFF
TRBJ2-3 TRBV6-7 . . TGTGCCAGCAGTTGGGGGAGTGAGGCAGATACGCAGTATTTT CASSWGSEADTQYF
TRBJ1-3 TRBV4-2 . few TGTGCCAGCAGCGAAAGCGCGGGCAGCTCTGGAAACACCATATATTTT CASSESAGSSGNTIYF